The 15 T cell receptor beta chains reported below all come from one sample, sequenced in a study of blood T cell repertoires in COVID-19. Sequencing was performed with immunoSEQ multiplex PCR; in TCRdb, only in-frame clones are kept and a portion is missing. Of about 200,000 clones listed, around 87% are singletons. The material sequenced was peripheral blood. All receptors derive from a man aged 60 to 69 with acute or convalescent COVID-19.

V usage is TRBV3-1 (or the pseudogene TRBV3-2) and J usage is TRBJ2-5; 10 bases are shared with TRBD1. This CDR3 has 17 residues. Germline V gene sequence: CDR1 LGHDT, CDR2 YNNKEL (reference sequence). Trimming removed 2 bases from V and 6 bases from J; junction bases left unmatched: 12. CDR3 loop: CASSQNPTDRGLKTQYF. DNA for the CDR3: TGTGCCAGCAGCCAAAACCCTACGGACAGGGGGTTAAAGACCCAGTACTTC.

This clone was seen a few times. The chain links TRBV9 to TRBJ1-1; D may be TRBD1 (5 bases). The CDR3 consists of 15 residues. CDR1 is SGDLS and CDR2 is YYNGEE in the germline V gene. The V and J ends lost 4 bases and 2 bases respectively, with 15 bases between them. CDR3 bases: TGTGCCAGCAGCCTGGGCACGGGGGGTAACACTGAAGCTTTCTTT. Its translation: CASSLGTGGNTEAFF.

The V call is TRBV5-4, the J call TRBJ1-1, with a weak D call TRBD1 (6 bases). The CDR3 sequence is 16 residues long. CDR1 and CDR2 from the germline V gene are SGHNT and YYREEE (reference sequence). V lost 4 bases and J lost 5, with 21 bases in between. CDR3 residues: CASSPEGTRGRTEAFF. CDR3 nucleotide sequence: TGTGCCAGCAGCCCAGAAGGGACAAGGGGAAGGACTGAAGCTTTCTTT.

This sequence joins TRBV5-5 and TRBJ2-7; 7 nucleotides line up with TRBD1. V lost 6 bases and J lost 1; bases outside the gene matches: 10. The germline CDR1 and CDR2 sequences are SGHKS and YYEKEE (reference sequence). The CDR3 has 15 residues. The CDR3 is CASKTQTGPSYEQYF. DNA for the CDR3: TGTGCCAGCAAAACCCAGACAGGGCCTTCCTACGAGCAGTACTTC.

The chain has TRBV18 and TRBJ2-7, with a tentative D call TRBD2 (5 bases). This CDR3 contains 15 residues. Per germline, CDR1 KGHSH and CDR2 LQKENI. V lost 5 bases to trimming and J lost 4 bases, with 18 bases between them. CDR3 amino acids: CASSSSKGRGYEQYF. The CDR3, as DNA: TGTGCCAGCTCATCTTCAAAGGGTCGAGGGTACGAGCAGTACTTC. Supplemented by reference TRBV18 and TRBJ2-7, the full variable domain reads NAGVMQNPRHLVRRRGQEARLRCSPMKGHSHVYWYRQLPEEGLKFMVYLQKENIIDESGMPKERFSAEFPKEGPSILRIQQVVRGDSAAYFCASSSSKGRGYEQYFGPGTRLTVT.

The V call is TRBV12-3 or TRBV12-4, the J call TRBJ2-2; D is uncertain. The CDR3 contains 13 residues. Trimming shortened V by 5 bases and J by 2 bases, and 6 bases separated the two germline ends. CDR3 loop: CASSLLNTGELFF. The CDR3 nucleotides are TGTGCCAGCAGTCTCCTAAACACCGGGGAGCTGTTTTTT.

The J gene is TRBJ2-2, the V gene TRBV5-1; D is possibly TRBD2 (6 bases). Germline-derived CDR1 and CDR2 are SGHRS and YFSETQ. This CDR3 is 16 amino acids long. V shed 4 bases and J shed 3 bases, with 16 bases lying between them. CDR3 DNA sequence: TGCGCCAGCAGCCGGGGGTGGGGAGCCTACACCGGGGAGCTGTTTTTT. Encoded protein: CASSRGWGAYTGELFF.

V is TRBV5-1 and J is TRBJ1-6; weak D call: TRBD1 (5 bases). The CDR3 contains 16 residues. Germline CDR1 and CDR2: SGHRS and YFSETQ. The V end was cut by 0 bases, the J end by 6 bases, with 13 bases between. DNA for the CDR3: TGCGCCAGCAGCTTGGCCGGGCAGGGCAGTAATTCACCCCTCCACTTT. Its translation: CASSLAGQGSNSPLHF.

This clone appeared a single time. The CDR3 region is CASSYGQGNTEAFF. CDR3 DNA: TGTGCCAGCAGTTACGGGCAGGGGAACACTGAAGCTTTCTTT. The V call is TRBV6-5, the J call TRBJ1-1, with D tentatively TRBD1 (5 bases). The V end lost 2 bases, the J end lost 1 base, and 8 bases lay between the germline ends. Germline V lookup: CDR1 MNHEY, CDR2 SVGAGI. The CDR3 length is 14 residues.

The V gene is TRBV30, the J gene TRBJ2-1; TRBD1 matches 9 bases. V shed 3 bases, J shed 4 bases, and the junction held 7 bases outside the gene matches. This CDR3 spans 15 amino acids. Germline loops: CDR1 GTSNPN, CDR2 SVGIG (reference sequence). Here the CDR3 DNA reads TGTGCCTGGAGCTCCGGACAGGGGCTATACAATGAGCAGTTCTTC. Encoded protein: CAWSSGQGLYNEQFF.

A remark on this clone: A junction boundary mismatches the germline segment, possibly from a read error. The V gene is TRBV5-1, the J gene TRBJ1-6; maybe TRBD1 (5 bases). From germline, CDR1 is SGHRS and CDR2 YFSETQ. The CDR3 spans 14 residues. CDR3 DNA sequence: TGCGCCAGCACCTTGACAGACCCTAATTCACCCCTCCACTTT. Residues: CASTLTDPNSPLHF.

The chain is built from TRBV6-1 and TRBJ1-3, with 8 bases that match TRBD1. CDR1 and CDR2 from the germline V gene are MNHNS and SASEGT. With 3 bases clipped from V and 3 bases from J, the junction kept 1 base outside the gene matches. The CDR3 extends over 14 amino acids. The CDR3, as DNA: TGTGCCAGCAGTGACAGGGGGCGTGGAAACACCATATATTTT. As protein: CASSDRGRGNTIYF.

The CDR3 bases are TGTGCCTGGAGTGTACGAGGGGGCGCGGAAGCTTTCTTT. Protein sequence: CAWSVRGGAEAFF. The V call is TRBV30, the J call TRBJ1-1; 7 bases line up with TRBD1. Unmatched junction bases numbered 6, after V lost 0 bases and J lost 8 bases. This CDR3 is 13 amino acids long. Germline V gives CDR1 GTSNPN, CDR2 SVGIG (reference sequence).

In nucleotides, the CDR3 is TGTGCCAGCAATGATCCCGCGGCTGGAAACACCATATATTTT. Encoded protein: CASNDPAAGNTIYF. This chain connects TRBV3-1 (or the pseudogene TRBV3-2) to TRBJ1-3; D unresolved. Trimming took 7 bases from V and 2 from J, leaving 12 bases between them. The CDR3 length is 14 residues. Germline assignment: CDR1 LGHDT and CDR2 YNNKEL (reference sequence).

The chain carries TRBV5-1 and TRBJ1-2; unclear D gene. Trimming took off 5 bases at V and 2 bases at J, with 10 bases between the two ends. From germline, CDR1 is SGHRS and CDR2 YFSETQ. This CDR3 has 13 amino acids. The CDR3 spells CASSKEVNYGYTF. The CDR3 DNA is TGCGCCAGCAGTAAGGAGGTGAACTATGGCTACACCTTC.